This T cell receptor beta chain was sequenced in a study of T-cell reconstitution after alpha-beta-depleted transplantation in children. This clonotype was counted a single time. The antigen is undetermined. Preparation of the TCRbeta library involved a method that used unique molecular identifiers. MiXCR, applied by TCRdb to the PCR reads, yields one record per CDR3 protein. Found here are about 1,000,000 distinct CDR3 sequences, roughly 29% of them singletons; the top ten hold approximately 30%. The study, taken as a whole, reports: One year post-transplant, T-cell counts and diversity were largely derived from T cells produced anew. Two months or so post-transplant, alpha-beta T cells reportedly derived from several hundred expanded graft clones. Surviving recipient T cells and thymic progenitors produced the high day-60 TCRbeta diversity seen in some patients.

Trimming cost V 4 bases and J 6 bases, with 23 bases left between them. Germline V gene sequence: CDR1 SGHRS, CDR2 YFSETQ. The CDR3 extends over 17 amino acids. The receptor was derived from a boy under two years old who had a stem cell transplant for SCID, so the T cells may come from the graft donor. The gene calls are TRBV5-1 and TRBJ2-1; possible D gene TRBD1, 6 bases. The sample in question was PBMCs, mostly from graft donor cells, obtained 360 days after TCRalphabeta/CD19-depleted stem cell transplant. CDR3 amino acids: CASSPSLGTNMGNEQFF. Written as DNA, the CDR3 is TGCGCCAGCAGCCCTTCCCTAGGGACAAACATGGGCAATGAGCAGTTCTTC.